A single count supports the clone carrying this T cell receptor (beta chain). The data belong to a study of blood T cell repertoires in COVID-19. Study details: Nucleic acid was either cDNA or gDNA, and it came from T cells, B-cell-depleted T cells, or PBMCs.

Libraries were prepared by immunoSEQ multiplex PCR; TCRdb keeps only in-frame clonotypes and omits some of them. Of over 100,000 clones in the sample, 84% are singletons; the top ten hold roughly 8.2%. The CDR3 loop spans 14 amino acids. Trimming pared 6 bases from V and 3 bases from J, leaving 14 bases between. Germline CDR1 reads SNHLY; CDR2 reads FYNNEI. This clonotype originated in an elderly woman with active or convalescent COVID-19. The chain couples TRBV2 to TRBJ1-2, with D uncertain. Sequencing input: peripheral blood. This CDR3 is CASRTEALYYGYTF. The CDR3 DNA sequence: TGTGCCAGCAGAACTGAGGCGTTGTACTATGGCTACACCTTC.